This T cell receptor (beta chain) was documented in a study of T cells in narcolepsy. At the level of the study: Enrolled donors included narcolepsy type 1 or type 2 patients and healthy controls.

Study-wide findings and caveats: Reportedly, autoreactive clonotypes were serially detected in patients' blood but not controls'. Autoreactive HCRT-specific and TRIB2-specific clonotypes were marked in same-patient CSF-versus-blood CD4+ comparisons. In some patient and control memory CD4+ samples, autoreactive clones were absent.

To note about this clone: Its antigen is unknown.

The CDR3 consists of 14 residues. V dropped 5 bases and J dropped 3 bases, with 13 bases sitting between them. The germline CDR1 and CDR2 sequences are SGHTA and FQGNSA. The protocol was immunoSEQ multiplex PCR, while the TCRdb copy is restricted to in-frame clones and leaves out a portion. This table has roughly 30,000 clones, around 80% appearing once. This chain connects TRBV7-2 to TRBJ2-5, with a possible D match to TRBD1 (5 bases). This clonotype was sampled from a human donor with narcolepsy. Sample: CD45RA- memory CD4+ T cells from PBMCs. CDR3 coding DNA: TGTGCCAGCAGCCAGGGATGGCAGGAAGAGACCCAGTACTTC. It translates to CASSQGWQEETQYF.